The rows below give T cell receptor beta chains drawn from one sample of a study of blood T cell repertoires in COVID-19. This table comes from immunoSEQ multiplex PCR, and its TCRdb copy is limited to in-frame clones, with some not included. The repertoire consists of around 100,000 clones, with about 90% occurring once and the leading ten covering approximately 7.3%. Sample: peripheral blood. These TCRs come from a man between 25 and 39 years old in a cohort sampled during active COVID-19. Each CDR3 is given with its conserved first and last residue. Each record gives: J gene, D gene, clone size, V gene, CDR3 protein, CDR3 DNA. A D gene is named only where the DNA matches it firmly. Expanded clones are given a class, and other clones once, few, many or no size at all.

J gene: TRBJ1-6
D gene: TRBD1
clone size: .
V gene: TRBV6-6
CDR3 protein: CASSRTGTGDGTSPLHF
CDR3 DNA: TGTGCCAGCAGTCGGACCGGGACAGGGGATGGCACTTCACCCCTCCACTTT

J gene: TRBJ1-1
D gene: TRBD1
clone size: .
V gene: TRBV5-1
CDR3 protein: CASSLAWTGRNTEAFF
CDR3 DNA: TGCGCCAGCAGCTTGGCTTGGACAGGCCGGAACACTGAAGCTTTCTTT

J gene: TRBJ2-2
D gene: TRBD2
clone size: .
V gene: TRBV5-1
CDR3 protein: CASSSVAGGNTGELFF
CDR3 DNA: TGCGCCAGCAGCTCGGTGGCGGGGGGGAACACCGGGGAGCTGTTTTTT

J gene: TRBJ1-1
D gene: .
clone size: .
V gene: TRBV6-5
CDR3 protein: CASSYSRGMNTEAFF
CDR3 DNA: TGTGCCAGCAGTTACTCTAGGGGGATGAACACTGAAGCTTTCTTT

J gene: TRBJ2-7
D gene: .
clone size: .
V gene: TRBV11-2
CDR3 protein: CASSPEVVPQYF
CDR3 DNA: TGTGCCAGCAGCCCGGAGGTCGTGCCGCAGTACTTC

J gene: TRBJ2-2
D gene: TRBD1
clone size: .
V gene: TRBV5-1
CDR3 protein: CASSFERTGRTGELFF
CDR3 DNA: TGCGCCAGCAGCTTTGAGCGGACAGGGCGGACCGGGGAGCTGTTTTTT

J gene: TRBJ2-5
D gene: TRBD2
clone size: .
V gene: TRBV19
CDR3 protein: CASSPTGTSGQETQYF
CDR3 DNA: TGTGCCAGTAGTCCAACCGGGACTAGCGGCCAAGAGACCCAGTACTTC

J gene: TRBJ1-1
D gene: .
clone size: .
V gene: TRBV6-5
CDR3 protein: CASTYRVGTEAFF
CDR3 DNA: TGTGCCAGCACCTACAGGGTTGGCACTGAAGCTTTCTTT

J gene: TRBJ2-2
D gene: TRBD2
clone size: once
V gene: TRBV7-9
CDR3 protein: CASSSSAVAGAGELFF
CDR3 DNA: TGTGCCAGCAGCTCCAGCGCAGTAGCGGGGGCCGGGGAGCTGTTTTTT

J gene: TRBJ1-1
D gene: TRBD1
clone size: .
V gene: TRBV6-4
CDR3 protein: CASSRDRGSEAFF
CDR3 DNA: TGTGCCAGCAGTAGGGACAGGGGTTCTGAAGCTTTCTTT

J gene: TRBJ1-5
D gene: TRBD1
clone size: .
V gene: TRBV7-8
CDR3 protein: CASSPFGPGQGNQPQHF
CDR3 DNA: TGTGCCAGCAGCCCATTCGGACCGGGACAGGGAAATCAGCCCCAGCATTTT

J gene: TRBJ1-5
D gene: .
clone size: .
V gene: TRBV10-3
CDR3 protein: CAISGDPGGQPQHF
CDR3 DNA: TGTGCCATCAGCGGGGACCCGGGAGGCCAGCCCCAGCATTTT

J gene: TRBJ1-1
D gene: TRBD1
clone size: .
V gene: TRBV7-8
CDR3 protein: CASSLDRGAEAFF
CDR3 DNA: TGTGCCAGCAGCTTGGACAGGGGCGCTGAAGCTTTCTTT

J gene: TRBJ1-2
D gene: .
clone size: .
V gene: TRBV25-1
CDR3 protein: CASSVGEYGYTF
CDR3 DNA: TGTGCCAGCAGTGTAGGGGAATATGGCTACACCTTC

J gene: TRBJ2-3
D gene: TRBD2
clone size: .
V gene: TRBV13
CDR3 protein: CASSFKGLGKDTQYF
CDR3 DNA: TGTGCCAGCAGCTTCAAGGGACTAGGGAAAGATACGCAGTATTTT

J gene: TRBJ1-5
D gene: TRBD1
clone size: few
V gene: TRBV12-5
CDR3 protein: CASGFTGQGRFGSGNQPQHF
CDR3 DNA: TGTGCTAGTGGTTTTACGGGACAGGGGAGATTCGGCAGCGGCAATCAGCCCCAGCATTTT